The clone carrying this T cell receptor (beta chain) was detected a few times. The antigen remains undetermined. Unique molecular identifiers were added to individual cDNA molecules. TCRdb fed the 5' RACE reads into MiXCR, producing one record per CDR3 protein. The profile covers fewer than 55,000 distinct CDR3 sequences, with about 6.5% appearing a single time and roughly 20% taken by the ten largest. This sample was taken from a study of early T cells in non-severe SARS-CoV-2 infection. Study-level background: Chains were unpaired, as sequencing was done on bulk RNA from unsorted whole blood. Study-wide findings and caveats: Missing private and CD4 specificities, VDJdb matching favored anti-spike CD8 responses.

This CDR3 has 16 residues. Trimming cost V 0 bases and J 10 bases; bases outside gene matches: 7. The germline V gene has CDR1 MGHRA and CDR2 YSYEKL. This specimen consisted of whole blood, obtained at baseline. This TCR came from an adult who was a healthcare worker with PCR-confirmed SARS-CoV-2 infection or an uninfected control (not recorded which). The chain combines TRBV4-1 with TRBJ2-1; 12 bases match TRBD2. CDR3 sequence: CASSQDPAGLAGEQFF. In DNA, the CDR3 is TGCGCCAGCAGCCAAGACCCGGCCGGACTAGCGGGAGAGCAGTTCTTC.